These 21 T cell receptor beta chains were sequenced from one sample in a study of blood T cell repertoires in COVID-19. The repertoire was sequenced with immunoSEQ multiplex PCR; TCRdb's copy has only in-frame clones and lacks some. Of hundreds of thousands of clones listed, roughly nine tenths are singletons. Sequencing was carried out using PBMCs or T cells enriched from blood (not recorded which). These receptors were taken from a young man who had recovered from COVID-19.

CDR3: CATSDPSAGLNEQFF. The CDR3 region has the DNA TGTGCCACCAGTGACCCCTCTGCGGGCTTGAATGAGCAGTTCTTC. The rearrangement uses TRBV24-1 and TRBJ2-1, with D perhaps TRBD2 (5 bases). Trimming removed 4 bases from V and 7 bases from J, with 16 bases in between. The CDR3 totals 15 residues. Germline V lookup: CDR1 KGHDR, CDR2 SFDVKD.

The CDR3 region has the DNA TGTGCCAGCAGCAAAATATTAGATCAGGGGTCCTATAATTCACCCCTCCACTTT. Its translation is CASSKILDQGSYNSPLHF. The V and J genes are TRBV21-1 and TRBJ1-6; the tabulated D call, TRBD1, remains unverified against the DNA. TRBV21-1 is deemed a pseudogene. This CDR3 has 18 amino acids.

This clone showed up just once. V gene TRBV5-4 combines with J gene TRBJ1-3; 7 bases agree with TRBD1. V lost 6 bases, J lost 2 bases, and 8 bases stayed unmatched. Germline-derived CDR1 and CDR2 are SGHNT and YYREEE (reference sequence). CDR3 size: 15 residues. For the CDR3, the DNA is TGTGCCAGCACCTTAGATAGGGGGCCTGGAAACACCATATATTTT. Residues: CASTLDRGPGNTIYF.

The sample holds one count of this clone. The rearrangement links TRBV7-3 to TRBJ2-1, with 10 bases that match TRBD2. The CDR3 has 14 amino acids. Germline V gene sequence: CDR1 SGHTA, CDR2 FQGTGA. J gave up 4 bases and V 5 bases, and 2 bases lay outside the gene matches. The chain's CDR3 is CASSSGGAYNEQFF. DNA of the CDR3: TGTGCCAGCAGCAGCGGGGGGGCTTACAATGAGCAGTTCTTC.

The chain joins TRBV6-5 to TRBJ2-7; 8 positions agree with TRBD2. There are 13 residues in the CDR3. After removal of 5 bases from V and 3 bases from J, the junction contained 3 bases not matched to a gene. Per germline, CDR1 MNHEY and CDR2 SVGAGI. Here the CDR3 reads CASSRGGLYEQYF. In DNA, the CDR3 is TGTGCCAGCAGTCGGGGGGGCCTCTACGAGCAGTACTTC.

J is TRBJ1-1 and V is TRBV19, with 7 bases matching TRBD1. The CDR3 runs 11 residues. V trimming: 4 bases; J trimming: 10 bases; junction bases outside the gene matches: 3. The V gene's germline CDR1 is LNHDA and CDR2 SQIVND (reference sequence). The CDR3 protein is CASSRTGGAFF. CDR3 sequence (DNA): TGTGCCAGTAGTAGGACAGGAGGAGCTTTCTTT.

The chain couples TRBV5-6 to TRBJ2-3; D might be TRBD1 (6 bases). The CDR3 spans 15 residues. Germline V gene sequence: CDR1 SGHDT, CDR2 YYEEEE. The V and J ends lost 2 bases and 6 bases respectively, with 16 bases between them. The CDR3 reads CASSFIQGRGDTQYF. CDR3 coding DNA: TGTGCCAGCAGCTTTATACAGGGCAGAGGGGATACGCAGTATTTT.

This clone was recorded a few times. The V call is TRBV3-1 (or the pseudogene TRBV3-2), the J call TRBJ1-5, with D possibly being TRBD1 (6 bases). Germline CDR1 and CDR2: LGHDT and YNNKEL (reference sequence). The V and J ends lost 1 base and 6 bases respectively, with 16 bases between them. The CDR3 is 16 amino acids. In DNA form, the CDR3 reads TGTGCCAGCAGCCAAGGATCAGGGGCGAGAAGTCAGCCCCAGCATTTT. Its protein product is CASSQGSGARSQPQHF.

V is TRBV12-3 or TRBV12-4 and J is TRBJ1-1, with TRBD1 as a possible D gene (5 bases). The CDR3 loop spans 12 amino acids. V was cut by 5 bases and J by 7 bases, with 11 bases left in between. The CDR3 DNA is TGTGCCAGCAGTCGGGGGATCTTTGAAGCTTTCTTT. It translates to CASSRGIFEAFF.

The chain couples TRBV4-2 to TRBJ1-3, with D hard to call. The germline V gene has CDR1 LGHNA and CDR2 YNFKEQ. The CDR3 contains 16 residues. V dropped 4 bases and J dropped 0 bases, with 13 bases sitting between them. CDR3 protein: CASSRGGKDSGNTIYF. The CDR3 nucleotides are TGTGCCAGCAGCCGAGGAGGGAAAGACTCTGGAAACACCATATATTTT.

In its sample, this clone was seen once. The V and J genes are TRBV6-1 and TRBJ1-5, with 7 positions matching TRBD1. The germline CDR1 and CDR2 sequences are MNHNS and SASEGT. The length of the CDR3 is 17 residues. The V and J ends lost 1 base and 2 bases, in that order; junction bases with no gene match: 8. The CDR3 bases are TGTGCCAGCAGTGAAGATCCTCAGGGGGGCGGCAATCAGCCCCAGCATTTT. Protein product: CASSEDPQGGGNQPQHF.

V is TRBV6-5 and J is TRBJ1-1, with TRBD1 matching 9 bases. Germline CDR1 MNHEY, CDR2 SVGAGI. The CDR3 covers 14 residues. V was clipped by 8 bases and J by 3 bases; unmatched bases: 7. The CDR3 coding sequence is TGTGCCAGCTGCTCGTACAGGGGGCACACTGAAGCTTTCTTT. This sequence encodes CASCSYRGHTEAFF.

The chain couples TRBV5-1 to TRBJ1-2; D may be TRBD1 (6 bases). V was cut by 0 bases and J by 8 bases, with 26 bases left in between. The germline gives CDR1 SGHRS, CDR2 YFSETQ. The CDR3 consists of 18 residues. CDR3 region: CASSLAIGLQGRRGGYTF. As DNA, the CDR3 is TGCGCCAGCAGCTTGGCCATAGGGTTACAGGGCCGTCGGGGAGGCTACACCTTC.

The rearrangement joins TRBV6-5 to TRBJ2-1; 7 nucleotides align to TRBD1. The germline gives CDR1 MNHEY, CDR2 SVGAGI. The CDR3 consists of 16 residues. Germline trimming cut 2 bases from V and 4 bases from J; bases unmatched to any gene: 8. This chain's CDR3 is CASSYADRRFYNEQFF. CDR3 sequence (DNA): TGTGCCAGCAGTTACGCGGACAGGAGATTTTACAATGAGCAGTTCTTC.

This chain uses TRBV2 with TRBJ1-5; 10 bases fit TRBD1. With V trimmed by 6 bases and J by 6 bases, 8 bases remained unmatched. CDR1 is SNHLY, CDR2 FYNNEI, per germline. The CDR3 loop spans 15 amino acids. The CDR3 region is CASRPRTGGGQPQHF. The CDR3 nucleotides read TGTGCCAGCAGACCACGGACAGGGGGAGGTCAGCCCCAGCATTTT.

This clone was observed a handful of times. The chain carries TRBV6-6 and TRBJ1-4, with 7 nucleotides matching TRBD1. The CDR3 loop spans 15 amino acids. In germline, CDR1 is MNHNY, CDR2 SVGAGI (reference sequence). The V gene end was trimmed by 7 bases and the J gene end by 6 bases; junction bases not matched to a gene: 11. The CDR3 region is CASTLPGQMHEKLFF. Here the CDR3 DNA reads TGTGCCAGCACCTTACCGGGACAGATGCATGAAAAACTGTTTTTT.

The V gene is TRBV3-1 (or the pseudogene TRBV3-2), the J gene TRBJ1-1; no clear D gene. CDR1 and CDR2 from the germline V gene are LGHDT and YNNKEL (reference sequence). This CDR3 is 14 amino acids long. V lost 0 bases to trimming and J lost 11 bases, with 16 bases between them. The CDR3 region is CASSQDWSAARAFF. Here the CDR3 DNA reads TGTGCCAGCAGCCAAGATTGGTCAGCGGCGAGGGCTTTCTTT.

This clone has just one count. V gene TRBV14 combines with J gene TRBJ2-1, with D unclear. CDR3 length equals 15 residues. CDR1 SGHDN and CDR2 FVKESK come from the germline V gene. The germline V and J ends were trimmed by 4 bases and 4 bases, with 14 bases remaining between them. DNA of the CDR3: TGTGCCAGCAGCCCCATACGAGGAATTTACAATGAGCAGTTCTTC. It yields the protein CASSPIRGIYNEQFF.

The chain is built from TRBV28 and TRBJ2-1; 7 bases are shared with TRBD2. Germline CDR1 is MDHEN and CDR2 is SYDVKM. Losses at the gene ends were 4 bases for V and 2 bases for J; bases not matched to a gene: 23. This CDR3 is built from 21 residues. The CDR3 is CASSSVSGGGGPVRAYNEQFF. For the CDR3, the DNA is TGTGCCAGCAGTTCTGTAAGTGGTGGGGGAGGGCCGGTGAGGGCCTACAATGAGCAGTTCTTC.

V gene TRBV5-1 combines with J gene TRBJ2-1, with 11 positions matching TRBD1. V lost 5 bases, J lost 8 bases, and 6 bases stayed unmatched. Germline CDR1 SGHRS, CDR2 YFSETQ. The CDR3 is made up of 14 amino acids. The CDR3 spells CASRRTGGAYEQFF. The CDR3 nucleotides read TGCGCCAGCAGACGGACAGGGGGCGCCTATGAGCAGTTCTTC.

The chain is built from TRBV7-9 and TRBJ1-2; 7 bases line up with TRBD1. CDR3 length: 13 residues. Germline CDR1 and CDR2: SEHNR and FQNEAQ (reference sequence). The J segment lost 5 bases and the V segment lost 2 bases, leaving 2 bases of the junction unmatched. CDR3 DNA sequence: TGTGCCAGCAGCTTATGGACAGGATATGGCTACACCTTC. This codes for CASSLWTGYGYTF.